This entry describes one TCR beta chain. This entry comes from a study of blood T cell repertoires in COVID-19. The overall study: Italy, Spain and the United States were the sources of the convalescent and acute COVID-19 samples. From T cells, B-cell-depleted T cells, or PBMCs came the material, which was cDNA or gDNA.

Germline assignment: CDR1 LNHDA and CDR2 SQIVND (reference sequence). Germline trimming cut 5 bases from V and 1 base from J; bases unmatched to any gene: 6. The CDR3 spans 15 residues. Sequencing used immunoSEQ multiplex PCR; TCRdb keeps in-frame clones, though not all of them. Here the sample spans 150,000 to 200,000 clones, 80% to 85% being singletons. The clonotype originates from a human donor with acute or convalescent COVID-19. The donor label of this sample is uncertain. The chain employs TRBV19 and TRBJ1-1; TRBD1 matches 8 bases. Sequencing used peripheral blood. For the CDR3, the DNA is TGTGCCAGTAGTCCAAGGGGACAGGCGAACACTGAAGCTTTCTTT. It is translated as CASSPRGQANTEAFF.